This record looks at one T cell receptor (beta chain) sequence and its context. The record originates from a study of blood T cell repertoires in COVID-19. The wider study: Donors in the United States, Italy and Spain gave samples during acute or convalescent COVID-19.

TCRdb keeps only in-frame clones here, not all; method: immunoSEQ multiplex PCR. Among roughly 120,000 clones listed, over 65% were seen once. The CDR3 spans 13 residues. V dropped 3 bases and J dropped 8 bases, with 15 bases sitting between them. CDR1 is SGDLS, CDR2 YYNGEE, per germline. This clonotype originated in a man in his thirties or forties with acute or convalescent COVID-19. The gene calls are TRBV9 and TRBJ2-7; no clear D gene. Sequencing was done on a sample of peripheral blood. The CDR3 is CASSGDPIDKQYF. CDR3 nucleotide sequence: TGTGCCAGCAGCGGAGACCCAATCGACAAGCAGTACTTC.